A selection of T cell receptor beta chains follows, all from one sample in a study of shared clonotypes between healthy human individuals. Produced via immunoSEQ multiplex PCR; TCRdb's table is partial and in-frame only. Here the sample spans about 680,000 clones, approximately 90% being singletons. The material sequenced was naive CD8+ T cells sorted from blood. The receptors here all came from a man aged 25-45 years in good health. The conserved cysteine and the conserved F or W are not part of the CDR3 here.

v_call,cdr3_aa
TRBV5-1,ASSLYRDRRRYAGELF
TRBV27,ASSPSRTGAITDTQY
TRBV4-1,ASSRGPRESTDTQY
TRBV11-2,ASSFYRGPGRSQETQY
TRBV9,ATGAGNYGYT
TRBV11-2,ASSRGSSGRKNTGELF
TRBV6-6,ASIKGTEAF
TRBV7-9,ASSSKGGAFEQY
TRBV6-5,ASTVAGANNEQF
TRBV2,ASSEGGGEQY
TRBV13,ASSSDRGQGAHEQF
TRBV6-4,ASSGPPFQSQSSYEQY
TRBV6-1,ASSEIDASPDGYT
TRBV27,ASSLLTGSSYNEQF
TRBV19,ASSPDRGGWETQY
TRBV13,ATSVATRYEQY
TRBV15,ATSRVTGSGDIQY
TRBV21-1,ASSKGSGVLFTFTKNIQY
TRBV7-9,ASSGTGEPQH
TRBV27,ASSPIRVSYEQY
TRBV10-1,ASSLGSLGDEQF
TRBV11-2,ASSPGTGRSGNTIY
TRBV5-6,ASSLGDRFGAGGYT
TRBV15,ATSAGIYYEQY
TRBV7-9,ASSSTGTGLYEQY
TRBV7-9,ASSLGQGYGYT
TRBV7-9,AIDNPGSHEQY
TRBV9,ASSVEGMGNTEAF
TRBV19,ASSSSGSDNEQF
TRBV4-3,ASSQGVTGEQY
TRBV28,ASTPGEAGSYNEQF